This T cell receptor beta chain came from a study of shared clonotypes between healthy human individuals. Study-wide points: In general, naive subsets displayed greater estimated richness than memory subsets did.

CD8 cells classed as naive were CD45RO-negative and positively selected for CCR7, excluding terminally differentiated effector memory CD45RA+ cells. The assay ran at deep level. Sequencing was performed with immunoSEQ multiplex PCR; in TCRdb, only in-frame clones are kept and a portion is missing. The sample holds some 2 million clones; 85% to 95% are singletons and the top ten take under 1.5%. The CDR3 has 14 amino acids. CDR1 is SGHRS and CDR2 is YFSETQ in the germline V gene. The V and J ends lost 3 bases and 5 bases respectively, with 14 bases between them. About this clone: Its antigen is unknown.

This clonotype was sampled from a man aged 18 to 30 in good health. The J gene is TRBJ1-1, the V gene TRBV5-1, with D unresolved. Source material: naive CD8+ T cells sorted from blood. CDR3 bases: TGCGCCAGCAGCTACTACTTAGGCGGGACTGAAGCTTTCTTT. Its protein is CASSYYLGGTEAFF.